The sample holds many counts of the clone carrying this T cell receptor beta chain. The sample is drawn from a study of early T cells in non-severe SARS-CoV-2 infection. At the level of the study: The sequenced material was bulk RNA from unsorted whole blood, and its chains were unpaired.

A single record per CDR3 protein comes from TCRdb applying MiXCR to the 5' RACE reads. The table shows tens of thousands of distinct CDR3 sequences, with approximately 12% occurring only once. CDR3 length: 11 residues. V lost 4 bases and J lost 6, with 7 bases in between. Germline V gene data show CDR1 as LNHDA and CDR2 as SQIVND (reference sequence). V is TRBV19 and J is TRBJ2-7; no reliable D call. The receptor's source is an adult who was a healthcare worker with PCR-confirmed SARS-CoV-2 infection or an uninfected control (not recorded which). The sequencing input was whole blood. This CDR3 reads CASSNRGEQYF. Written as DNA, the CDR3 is TGTGCCAGTAGTAATCGAGGCGAGCAGTACTTC.